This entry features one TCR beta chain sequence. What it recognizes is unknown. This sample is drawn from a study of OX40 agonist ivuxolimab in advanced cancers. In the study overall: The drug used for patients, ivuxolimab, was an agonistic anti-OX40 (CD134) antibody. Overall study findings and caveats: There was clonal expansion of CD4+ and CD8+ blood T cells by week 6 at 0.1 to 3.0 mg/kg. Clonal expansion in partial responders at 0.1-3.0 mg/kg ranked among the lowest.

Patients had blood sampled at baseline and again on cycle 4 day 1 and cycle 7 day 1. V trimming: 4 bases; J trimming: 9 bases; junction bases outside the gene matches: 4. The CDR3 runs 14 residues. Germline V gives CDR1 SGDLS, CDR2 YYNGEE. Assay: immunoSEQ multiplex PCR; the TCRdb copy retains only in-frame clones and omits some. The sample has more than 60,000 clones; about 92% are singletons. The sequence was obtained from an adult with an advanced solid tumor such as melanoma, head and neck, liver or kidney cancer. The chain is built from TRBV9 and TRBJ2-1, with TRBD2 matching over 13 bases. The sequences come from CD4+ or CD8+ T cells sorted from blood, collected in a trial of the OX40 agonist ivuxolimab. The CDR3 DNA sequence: TGTGCCAGCAGCTCCGGGACTAGCGGGATTGAGCAGTTCTTC. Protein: CASSSGTSGIEQFF.